These T cell receptor beta chains were read from a single sample in a study of shared clonotypes between healthy human individuals. Method: immunoSEQ multiplex PCR; TCRdb's copy keeps in-frame clones and lacks some. The sample includes 640,000 or so clones, approximately 79% seen only once; the top ten take about 1.7%. The specimen sequenced was memory CD4+ T cells sorted from blood. The receptors were gathered from a woman aged 25 to 45 in good health. CDR3s include the opening cysteine and the closing phenylalanine or tryptophan. Fields, in order: J gene, D gene, clone size, V gene, CDR3 DNA, CDR3 protein. The D gene is left open where the match is weak. A clone size is listed for some rows: how often the clone was seen (once, few, many), or a class if it is expanded.

j_call: TRBJ2-6; d_call: NA; clone_size: NA; v_call: TRBV27; cdr3_nt: TGTGCCAGCAGCCTGGAGAGGGGGGCCAACGTCCTGACTTTC; cdr3_aa: CASSLERGANVLTF
j_call: TRBJ2-7; d_call: TRBD2; clone_size: few; v_call: TRBV6-6; cdr3_nt: TGTGCCAGCAGCCCCGGGACTAGCGCCGGATCCTACGAGCAGTACTTC; cdr3_aa: CASSPGTSAGSYEQYF
j_call: TRBJ2-5; d_call: NA; clone_size: NA; v_call: TRBV4-1; cdr3_nt: TGCGCCAGCAGCCAAGATCTATCGGACTACGTCCAAGAGACCCAGTACTTC; cdr3_aa: CASSQDLSDYVQETQYF
j_call: TRBJ2-1; d_call: TRBD2; clone_size: NA; v_call: TRBV11-1; cdr3_nt: TGTGCCAGCAGTCATTATCCGGGACTAGCGGAGTACAATGAGCAGTTCTTC; cdr3_aa: CASSHYPGLAEYNEQFF
j_call: TRBJ1-2; d_call: TRBD1; clone_size: few; v_call: TRBV30; cdr3_nt: TGTGCCTGGAGCCGGGGGACAGTCTATGGCTACACCTTC; cdr3_aa: CAWSRGTVYGYTF
j_call: TRBJ2-1; d_call: TRBD2; clone_size: NA; v_call: TRBV2; cdr3_nt: TGTGCCAGCAGAGGGACTAGCGGGCCTTCCTACAATGAGCAGTTCTTC; cdr3_aa: CASRGTSGPSYNEQFF
j_call: TRBJ2-7; d_call: NA; clone_size: NA; v_call: TRBV27; cdr3_nt: TGTGCCAGCAGTTTATTCCCTAGCGTTGGCTACGAGCAGTACTTC; cdr3_aa: CASSLFPSVGYEQYF
j_call: TRBJ2-3; d_call: TRBD1; clone_size: NA; v_call: TRBV19; cdr3_nt: TGTGCCAGTAGACCGACAGGGAGCACAGATACGCAGTATTTT; cdr3_aa: CASRPTGSTDTQYF
j_call: TRBJ2-1; d_call: TRBD2; clone_size: NA; v_call: TRBV9; cdr3_nt: TGTGCCAGCAGGGGACTAGCTGACAGGGAGTTCTTC; cdr3_aa: CASRGLADREFF
j_call: TRBJ2-5; d_call: NA; clone_size: NA; v_call: TRBV18; cdr3_nt: TGTGCCAGCTCACCCCAGAGCGGCCAAGAGACCCAGTACTTC; cdr3_aa: CASSPQSGQETQYF
j_call: TRBJ1-3; d_call: NA; clone_size: NA; v_call: TRBV15; cdr3_nt: TGTGCCACCAGCCGGGGGTGGGGGCCTGGAAACACCATATATTTT; cdr3_aa: CATSRGWGPGNTIYF
j_call: TRBJ1-1; d_call: TRBD1; clone_size: NA; v_call: TRBV4-1; cdr3_nt: TGCGCCAGCAGCCAAGTTGGACAGGGTGGTGAAGCTTTCTTT; cdr3_aa: CASSQVGQGGEAFF
j_call: TRBJ1-2; d_call: NA; clone_size: NA; v_call: TRBV4-1; cdr3_nt: TGCGCCAGCAGCCAAGATTCCAGGAGGGATGGCTACACCTTC; cdr3_aa: CASSQDSRRDGYTF
j_call: TRBJ1-4; d_call: NA; clone_size: NA; v_call: TRBV18; cdr3_nt: TGTGCCAGCTCACCAGTTGGAGATAATGAAAAACTGTTTTTT; cdr3_aa: CASSPVGDNEKLFF
j_call: TRBJ1-1; d_call: NA; clone_size: once; v_call: TRBV29-1; cdr3_nt: TGCAGCGTTGAAGGGGGACAACGGGCGGCTTTCTTT; cdr3_aa: CSVEGGQRAAFF
j_call: TRBJ2-3; d_call: NA; clone_size: NA; v_call: TRBV19; cdr3_nt: TGTGCCAGTAGTATAGTCCGGGACCGACCTAGCACAGATACGCAGTATTTT; cdr3_aa: CASSIVRDRPSTDTQYF
j_call: TRBJ2-7; d_call: NA; clone_size: NA; v_call: TRBV27; cdr3_nt: TGTGCCAGCAGTTCGTTCCAGCCAGGGGCATACGAGCAGTACTTC; cdr3_aa: CASSSFQPGAYEQYF
j_call: TRBJ2-7; d_call: NA; clone_size: NA; v_call: TRBV7-3; cdr3_nt: TGTGCCAGCAGCCCCCGGACTGACTACGAGCAGTACTTC; cdr3_aa: CASSPRTDYEQYF
j_call: TRBJ1-5; d_call: NA; clone_size: NA; v_call: TRBV6-6; cdr3_nt: TGTGCCAGCACACGGGAAACTAGCGGACAGCCCCAGCATTTT; cdr3_aa: CASTRETSGQPQHF
j_call: TRBJ1-1; d_call: NA; clone_size: NA; v_call: TRBV5-1; cdr3_nt: TGCGCCAGCAGGGCGAACACTGAAGCTTTCTTT; cdr3_aa: CASRANTEAFF
j_call: TRBJ1-5; d_call: NA; clone_size: NA; v_call: TRBV28; cdr3_nt: TGTGCCAGCACTTTGGGGGGGAATAGCAATCAGCCCCAGCATTTT; cdr3_aa: CASTLGGNSNQPQHF
j_call: TRBJ2-2; d_call: NA; clone_size: NA; v_call: TRBV5-1; cdr3_nt: TGCGCCAGCAGCTCGTGGGCTAGCGATAACGGGGAGCTGTTTTTT; cdr3_aa: CASSSWASDNGELFF
j_call: TRBJ2-1; d_call: TRBD2; clone_size: once; v_call: TRBV4-1; cdr3_nt: TGCGCCAGCAGCCAAGTCGGGACTAGCGGGAGCAACCCGCGAGAGCAGTTCTTC; cdr3_aa: CASSQVGTSGSNPREQFF
j_call: TRBJ2-7; d_call: NA; clone_size: NA; v_call: TRBV11-2; cdr3_nt: TGTGCCAGCAGCTTAGGATCATGGGACGGCCCCTACGAGCAGTACTTC; cdr3_aa: CASSLGSWDGPYEQYF
j_call: TRBJ1-1; d_call: TRBD1; clone_size: NA; v_call: TRBV5-1; cdr3_nt: TGCGCCAGCAGCTCCGGGACAGGCAACACTGAAGCTTTCTTT; cdr3_aa: CASSSGTGNTEAFF
j_call: TRBJ1-5; d_call: NA; clone_size: NA; v_call: TRBV28; cdr3_nt: TGTGCCAGCAGTTTATTTTCAGGGCGCAATCAGCCCCAGCATTTT; cdr3_aa: CASSLFSGRNQPQHF
j_call: TRBJ2-5; d_call: NA; clone_size: NA; v_call: TRBV6-4; cdr3_nt: TGTGCCACCGCCAGCGCACACCAAGAGACCCAGTACTTC; cdr3_aa: CATASAHQETQYF
j_call: TRBJ1-2; d_call: NA; clone_size: NA; v_call: TRBV6-1; cdr3_nt: TGTGCCAGCAGTGTAAACAGGCTAAATGGCTACACCTTC; cdr3_aa: CASSVNRLNGYTF
j_call: TRBJ2-1; d_call: TRBD2; clone_size: NA; v_call: TRBV2; cdr3_nt: TGTGCCAGCAGACTAGCGGGAGGGCCAGGAGAGCAGTTCTTC; cdr3_aa: CASRLAGGPGEQFF
j_call: TRBJ2-7; d_call: TRBD2; clone_size: NA; v_call: TRBV5-4; cdr3_nt: TGTGCCAGCAGCTCTAGCGGGAGGACGGGGGAGCAGTACTTC; cdr3_aa: CASSSSGRTGEQYF
j_call: TRBJ2-3; d_call: NA; clone_size: once; v_call: TRBV19; cdr3_nt: TGTGCCAGTAAGTTCATGAGCGGCAGCACAGATACGCAGTATTTT; cdr3_aa: CASKFMSGSTDTQYF
j_call: TRBJ2-3; d_call: NA; clone_size: NA; v_call: TRBV6-6; cdr3_nt: TGTGCCAGCAGTGCCGGGCCAAGCACAGATACGCAGTATTTT; cdr3_aa: CASSAGPSTDTQYF
j_call: TRBJ2-3; d_call: NA; clone_size: NA; v_call: TRBV11-1; cdr3_nt: TGTGCCAGCAGCTCAAGTCCTGTTAGCACAGATACGCAGTATTTT; cdr3_aa: CASSSSPVSTDTQYF
j_call: TRBJ1-1; d_call: NA; clone_size: NA; v_call: TRBV5-1; cdr3_nt: TGCGCCAGCAGCGCCGTAGTGAACACTGAAGCTTTCTTT; cdr3_aa: CASSAVVNTEAFF
j_call: TRBJ1-1; d_call: NA; clone_size: few; v_call: TRBV28; cdr3_nt: TGTGCCAGCAGTTTTAGGGGGAACACTGAAGCTTTCTTT; cdr3_aa: CASSFRGNTEAFF
j_call: TRBJ2-1; d_call: TRBD2; clone_size: NA; v_call: TRBV19; cdr3_nt: TGTGCCAGTAGTAATATAGGACTAGCGGGAGGGCCCTACAATGAGCAGTTCTTC; cdr3_aa: CASSNIGLAGGPYNEQFF
j_call: TRBJ2-7; d_call: TRBD2; clone_size: few; v_call: TRBV2; cdr3_nt: TGTGCCAGCAGTCGACTAGCGGGAATCAACGAGCAGTACTTC; cdr3_aa: CASSRLAGINEQYF
j_call: TRBJ2-6; d_call: NA; clone_size: NA; v_call: TRBV28; cdr3_nt: TGTGCCAGCAACCCCGCCAGCTCTGGGGCCAACGTCCTGACTTTC; cdr3_aa: CASNPASSGANVLTF
j_call: TRBJ2-7; d_call: TRBD2; clone_size: NA; v_call: TRBV19; cdr3_nt: TGTGCCAGTAGTATAGATAGCGGGAACTCCTACGAGCAGTACTTC; cdr3_aa: CASSIDSGNSYEQYF
j_call: TRBJ2-2; d_call: TRBD2; clone_size: few; v_call: TRBV9; cdr3_nt: TGTGCCAGCAGCCAAGGACTAGCGGGAGTCGACGGCGGGGAGCTGTTTTTT; cdr3_aa: CASSQGLAGVDGGELFF
j_call: TRBJ2-3; d_call: TRBD2; clone_size: NA; v_call: TRBV29-1; cdr3_nt: TGCAGCGTTGTTCGGGGAGGGACAGATACGCAGTATTTT; cdr3_aa: CSVVRGGTDTQYF
j_call: TRBJ2-7; d_call: TRBD1; clone_size: NA; v_call: TRBV10-2; cdr3_nt: TGCGCCAGCAGCCGGGACAGTCCCTACGAGCAGTACTTC; cdr3_aa: CASSRDSPYEQYF
j_call: TRBJ2-5; d_call: NA; clone_size: NA; v_call: TRBV7-9; cdr3_nt: TGTGCCAGCAGCTTAGGTGGCAGCCAAGAGACCCAGTACTTC; cdr3_aa: CASSLGGSQETQYF
j_call: TRBJ2-3; d_call: TRBD2; clone_size: NA; v_call: TRBV6-4; cdr3_nt: TGTGCCAGCAGTGACGAGGCGGGAGGTGTAGATACGCAGTATTTT; cdr3_aa: CASSDEAGGVDTQYF
j_call: TRBJ1-5; d_call: TRBD1; clone_size: NA; v_call: TRBV5-3; cdr3_nt: TGTGCCAGAAGCCTGATCAGGGGGACCAATCAGCCCCAGCATTTT; cdr3_aa: CARSLIRGTNQPQHF
j_call: TRBJ2-3; d_call: NA; clone_size: NA; v_call: TRBV28; cdr3_nt: TGTGCCAGCAGCATTAAGGGTTTGGATACGCAGTATTTT; cdr3_aa: CASSIKGLDTQYF
j_call: TRBJ2-3; d_call: TRBD2; clone_size: NA; v_call: TRBV4-2; cdr3_nt: TGTGCCAGCAGCCAAGATCCCCTACTAGCGGGAGGGAGGGATACGCAGTATTTT; cdr3_aa: CASSQDPLLAGGRDTQYF
j_call: TRBJ1-1; d_call: NA; clone_size: NA; v_call: TRBV2; cdr3_nt: TGTGCCAGCAGTCAAATGGGATACATCGGGGGTGACACTGAAGCTTTCTTT; cdr3_aa: CASSQMGYIGGDTEAFF
j_call: TRBJ2-1; d_call: TRBD2; clone_size: NA; v_call: TRBV6-5; cdr3_nt: TGTGCCAGCAGTTACGTTTCGACTAGCGGGAGAAAAGAGCAGTTCTTC; cdr3_aa: CASSYVSTSGRKEQFF
j_call: TRBJ2-7; d_call: NA; clone_size: NA; v_call: TRBV6-5; cdr3_nt: TGTGCCAGAGTCGATTCAGACTACGAGCAGTACTTC; cdr3_aa: CARVDSDYEQYF
j_call: TRBJ2-1; d_call: NA; clone_size: NA; v_call: TRBV4-2; cdr3_nt: TGTGCCACCCAGGGTAGCTCCTACAATGAGCAGTTCTTC; cdr3_aa: CATQGSSYNEQFF
j_call: TRBJ2-2; d_call: TRBD1; clone_size: NA; v_call: TRBV25-1; cdr3_nt: TGTGCCAGCAGTGAGGGACAGACTTCACCCGGGGAGCTGTTTTTT; cdr3_aa: CASSEGQTSPGELFF
j_call: TRBJ1-3; d_call: NA; clone_size: NA; v_call: TRBV7-9; cdr3_nt: TGTGCCAGCAGCAAGACTACGAGGGGAAACACCATATATTTT; cdr3_aa: CASSKTTRGNTIYF
j_call: TRBJ2-7; d_call: NA; clone_size: NA; v_call: TRBV7-2; cdr3_nt: TGTGCCAGCAGCCAAAGTCCCGACAACGGGCGGTACGAGCAGTACTTC; cdr3_aa: CASSQSPDNGRYEQYF
j_call: TRBJ2-1; d_call: NA; clone_size: few; v_call: TRBV28; cdr3_nt: TGTGCCAGCGGGAAAAGCTCCTACAATGAGCAGTTCTTC; cdr3_aa: CASGKSSYNEQFF
j_call: TRBJ2-7; d_call: NA; clone_size: NA; v_call: TRBV28; cdr3_nt: TGTGCCAGCAATCCTGAGGGCTACGAGCAGTACTTC; cdr3_aa: CASNPEGYEQYF
j_call: TRBJ2-6; d_call: TRBD2; clone_size: NA; v_call: TRBV19; cdr3_nt: TGTGCCAGTAAACCGATGGGACTAGCGGCGAGCTCTGGGGCCAACGTCCTGACTTTC; cdr3_aa: CASKPMGLAASSGANVLTF
j_call: TRBJ2-5; d_call: NA; clone_size: NA; v_call: TRBV5-6; cdr3_nt: TGTGCCAGCAGCTTACACTTTGAACGGTGGCCGAGGGAGACCCAGTACTTC; cdr3_aa: CASSLHFERWPRETQYF
j_call: TRBJ2-1; d_call: NA; clone_size: NA; v_call: TRBV29-1; cdr3_nt: TGCAGCGTTCGACGGGACGGCAGCTACAATGAGCAGTTCTTC; cdr3_aa: CSVRRDGSYNEQFF